This TCR beta chain was sequenced for a study of blood T cell repertoires in COVID-19. As for the study in general: Samples came from the United States, Italy and Spain, spanning acute and convalescent COVID-19. From T cells, B-cell-depleted T cells, or PBMCs came the material, which was cDNA or gDNA.

As handled by the study authors: For nucleated cells, counts were estimated from reference gene primer amplification. Sequencing used immunoSEQ multiplex PCR; TCRdb keeps in-frame clones, though not all of them. V and J calls and clone size are given by that table; D and trimming were obtained from the DNA. The repertoire includes over 150,000 clones, more than 85% of them detected once, and approximately 0.5% sits in the top ten. J gave up 0 bases and V 5 bases, and 2 bases lay outside the gene matches. This CDR3 has 13 amino acids. CDR1 and CDR2 from the germline V gene are SQVTM and ANQGSEA. The source is a man aged 50-59 years with acute or convalescent COVID-19. This rearrangement joins TRBV29-1 to TRBJ1-1, with 8 bases lining up with TRBD1. The specimen sequenced was peripheral blood. CDR3 amino acids: CSVRQGMNTEAFF. Written as DNA, the CDR3 is TGCAGCGTTCGACAGGGGATGAACACTGAAGCTTTCTTT.